This TCR beta chain came from a study of technical replicates of blood from several donors. Data came from immunoSEQ multiplex PCR; TCRdb stores just in-frame clones and leaves some out. The repertoire consists of 80,000 or so clones, with approximately 80% occurring once and the leading ten covering around 3.9%. Sequenced material: PBMCs. The TCR comes from a human donor in good health. Some clones in this sample may be carry-over from other donors' samples.

The chain's CDR3 is CASRSDHYEQYF. As DNA, the CDR3 is TGCGCCAGCAGAAGCGACCACTACGAGCAGTACTTC. The genes are TRBV5-1 and TRBJ2-7; D gene unclear. The CDR3 runs to 12 residues. V shed 5 bases and J shed 3 bases, with 9 bases lying between them. In germline, CDR1 is SGHRS, CDR2 YFSETQ. Full variable domain (missing parts from reference TRBV5-1 and TRBJ2-7): KAGVTQTPRYLIKTRGQQVTLSCSPISGHRSVSWYQQTPGQGLQFLFEYFSETQRNKGNFPGRFSGRQFSNSRSEMNVSTLELGDSALYLCASRSDHYEQYFGPGTRLTVT.